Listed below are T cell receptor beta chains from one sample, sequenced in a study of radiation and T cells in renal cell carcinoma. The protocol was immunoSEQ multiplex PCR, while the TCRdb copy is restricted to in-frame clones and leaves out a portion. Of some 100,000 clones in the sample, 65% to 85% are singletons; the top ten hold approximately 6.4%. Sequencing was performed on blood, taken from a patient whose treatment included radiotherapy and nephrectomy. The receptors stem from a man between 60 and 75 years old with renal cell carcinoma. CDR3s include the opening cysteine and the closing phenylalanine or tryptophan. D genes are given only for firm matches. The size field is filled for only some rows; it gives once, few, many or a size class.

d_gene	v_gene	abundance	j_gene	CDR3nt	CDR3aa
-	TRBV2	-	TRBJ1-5	TGTGCCAGCAGTGATTTGATTTGGATCGGACAGACAAATCAGCCCCAGCATTTT	CASSDLIWIGQTNQPQHF
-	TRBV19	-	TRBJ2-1	TGTGCCAGTAGCCCCCTGACTAGTGGATACAATGAGCAGTTCTTC	CASSPLTSGYNEQFF
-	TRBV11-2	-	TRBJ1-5	TGTGCCAGCAGCTTAGAAAGGCAGCAGCCCCAGCATTTT	CASSLERQQPQHF
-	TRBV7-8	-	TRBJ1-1	TGTGCCAGCAGCTTAACCGGGGGCGTCACTGAAGCTTTCTTT	CASSLTGGVTEAFF
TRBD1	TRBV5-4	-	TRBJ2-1	TGTGCCAGCAGCTATAGACAGGGGGCATACAATGAGCAGTTCTTC	CASSYRQGAYNEQFF
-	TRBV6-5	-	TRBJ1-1	TGTGCCAGCAGTTTAGGGGTGAACACTGAAGCTTTCTTT	CASSLGVNTEAFF
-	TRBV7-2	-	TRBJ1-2	TGTGCCAGCAGCTGGCGGGTGGGGGGAAACTATGGCTACACCTTC	CASSWRVGGNYGYTF
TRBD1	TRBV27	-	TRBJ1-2	TGTGCCAGCAGTTTTATGGCAGGGGGGAACTATGGCTACACCTTC	CASSFMAGGNYGYTF
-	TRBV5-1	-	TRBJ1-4	TGCGCCAGCAGCTTGAGATTCGCAGAAACTTATGAAAAACTGTTTTTT	CASSLRFAETYEKLFF
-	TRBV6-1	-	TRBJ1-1	TGTGCCAGCAGTGAGTGGATAAGGGGGAACACTGAAGCTTTCTTT	CASSEWIRGNTEAFF
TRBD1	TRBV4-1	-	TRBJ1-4	TGCGCCAGCAGCCACGGACAGGGGGGGAATGAAAAACTGTTTTTT	CASSHGQGGNEKLFF
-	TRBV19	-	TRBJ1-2	TGTGCCAGTAGTGAGTCGGGAGGTGGCTACACCTTC	CASSESGGGYTF
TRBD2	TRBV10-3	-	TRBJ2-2	TGTGCCATCCCTTTTAGCGGGAGCCTGAACACCGGGGAGCTGTTTTTT	CAIPFSGSLNTGELFF
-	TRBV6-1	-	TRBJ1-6	TGTGCCAGCAGTGAAGCCCCGAATTCACCCCTCCACTTT	CASSEAPNSPLHF
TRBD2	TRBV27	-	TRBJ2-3	TGTGCCAGCACCCCACTAGCGGGAGCCCTTCTGAATACGCAGTATTTT	CASTPLAGALLNTQYF
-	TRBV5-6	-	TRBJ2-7	TGTGCCAGCAGCTTTATCAGCAACTCCTACGAGCAGTACTTC	CASSFISNSYEQYF
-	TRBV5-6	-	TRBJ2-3	TGTGCCAGCAGCAACGGACTTGGCACAGATACGCAGTATTTT	CASSNGLGTDTQYF
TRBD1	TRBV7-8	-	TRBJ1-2	TGTGCCAGCAGCTTAGCCTCGGACAGGACATATGGCTACACCTTC	CASSLASDRTYGYTF
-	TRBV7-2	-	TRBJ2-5	TGTGCCAGCAGCTCCTATCCGGAGACCCAGTACTTC	CASSSYPETQYF
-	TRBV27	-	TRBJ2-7	TGTGCCAGCAGTTCCCGGGGACGATCCTACGAGCAGTACTTC	CASSSRGRSYEQYF
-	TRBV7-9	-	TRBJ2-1	TGTGCCAGCAGCTTAGGTCCAGTCAATGAGCAGTTCTTC	CASSLGPVNEQFF
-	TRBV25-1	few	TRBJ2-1	TGTGCCACCGTTGACAGGAACAATGAGCAGTTCTTC	CATVDRNNEQFF
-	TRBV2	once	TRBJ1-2	TGTGCCAGCAGTGAGTTAAACTATGGCTACACCTTC	CASSELNYGYTF
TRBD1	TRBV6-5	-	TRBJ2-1	TGTGCCAGCAGTTACCGGACAGGCGAGCAGTTCTTC	CASSYRTGEQFF
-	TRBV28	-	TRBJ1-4	TGTGCCAGCACTCTTGTTCGATCTAATGAAAAACTGTTTTTT	CASTLVRSNEKLFF
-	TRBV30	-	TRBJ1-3	TGTGCCTGGAGCGGAGACCCAAGGGGAAACACCATATATTTT	CAWSGDPRGNTIYF
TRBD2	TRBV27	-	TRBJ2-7	TGTGCCAGCAGTTTCACTAGCGGGAACCCCTACGAGCAGTACTTC	CASSFTSGNPYEQYF
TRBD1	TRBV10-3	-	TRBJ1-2	TGTGCCATCAGCGAGGGGCCCGGGACAGGGGGTTATGGCTACACCTTC	CAISEGPGTGGYGYTF
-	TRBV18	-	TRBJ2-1	TGTGCCAGCTCAGCTAGCGTCGGCAATGAGCAGTTCTTC	CASSASVGNEQFF
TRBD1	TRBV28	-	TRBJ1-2	TGTGCCATTAAAGACAGGGTCTATGGCTACACCTTC	CAIKDRVYGYTF
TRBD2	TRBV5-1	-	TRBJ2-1	TGCGCCAGCAGCTTACGGACTAGCGGGAGGTCTCGCGAGCAGTTCTTC	CASSLRTSGRSREQFF
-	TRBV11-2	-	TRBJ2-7	TGTGCCAGCAGCGGGTTCTCCTACGAGCAGTACTTC	CASSGFSYEQYF
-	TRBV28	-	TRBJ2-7	TGTGCCAGCAGCACCCCAAGTGGAAACTACGAGCAGTACTTC	CASSTPSGNYEQYF
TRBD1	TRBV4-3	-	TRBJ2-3	TGCGCCAGCAGCCATACCCCTCACTGGAGGACAGGGAGCACAGATACGCAGTATTTT	CASSHTPHWRTGSTDTQYF
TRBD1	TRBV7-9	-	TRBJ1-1	TGTGCCAGCAGCCCTCGGGACAGGGCAGGTGAAGCTTTCTTT	CASSPRDRAGEAFF
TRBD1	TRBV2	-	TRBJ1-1	TGTGCCAGCAGAGGCAGGACAGGGGGGAACACTGAAGCTTTCTTT	CASRGRTGGNTEAFF
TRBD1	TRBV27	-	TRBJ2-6	TGTGCCAGCAGTACGATACAGGGGTCCACCTCTGGGGCCAACGTCCTGACTTTC	CASSTIQGSTSGANVLTF
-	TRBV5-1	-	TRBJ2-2	TGCGCCAGCAGCTTGGCAGGCAGGGGTTGGGAGCTGTTTTTT	CASSLAGRGWELFF
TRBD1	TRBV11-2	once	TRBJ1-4	TGTGCCAGCAGCTTGACAGGGGTTGATGAAAAACTGTTTTTT	CASSLTGVDEKLFF
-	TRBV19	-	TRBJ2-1	TGTGCCAGTAGTAGGGTGCACAGGGACAATGAGCAGTTCTTC	CASSRVHRDNEQFF
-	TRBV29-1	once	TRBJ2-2	TGCAGCGCCGAGGCGAACACCGGGGAGCTGTTTTTT	CSAEANTGELFF
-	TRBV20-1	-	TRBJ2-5	TGCAGTCAGCGTTCATTAGGGTCCCAGTACTTC	CSQRSLGSQYF
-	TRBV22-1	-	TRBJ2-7	TGTCCTGGGAGCGCACGTCGTGGGCTGGAGCAGTACTTC	CPGSARRGLEQYF
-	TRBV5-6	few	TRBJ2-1	TGTGCCAGCAGCTTGTACGCTCTCTACAATGAGCAGTTCTTC	CASSLYALYNEQFF
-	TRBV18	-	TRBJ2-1	TGTGCCAGCTCACCGCCCCCTTCCTACAATGAGCAGTTCTTC	CASSPPPSYNEQFF
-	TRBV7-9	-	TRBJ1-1	TGTGCCAGCAGCTTAGGGGCTGGCACTGAAGCTTTCTTT	CASSLGAGTEAFF
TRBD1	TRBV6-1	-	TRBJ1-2	TGTGCCAGCAGTGAAGCGGACAGGGGCGGCTACACCTTC	CASSEADRGGYTF
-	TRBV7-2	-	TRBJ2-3	TGTGCCAGCAGCTTAGGCCCTGGAGGAGCCCCAGATACGCAGTATTTT	CASSLGPGGAPDTQYF
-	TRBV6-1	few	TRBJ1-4	TGTGCCAGCAGGCCAGTGGGAAATGAAAAACTGTTTTTT	CASRPVGNEKLFF
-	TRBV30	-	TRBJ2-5	TGTGCCTGGAGTGAGGCCCAGGAAGGGACCCAGTACTTC	CAWSEAQEGTQYF
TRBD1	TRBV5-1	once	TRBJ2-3	TGCGCCAGCAGCTTGGCAGGGGGCGTGGATACGCAGTATTTT	CASSLAGGVDTQYF
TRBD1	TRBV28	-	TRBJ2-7	TGTGCCAGCAGTCCCAGAACGCGGGACAGGGGAGAGAACGAGCAGTACTTC	CASSPRTRDRGENEQYF
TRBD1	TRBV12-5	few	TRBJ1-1	TGTGCTAGTGGACAGGACAGGGGCACTGAAGCTTTCTTT	CASGQDRGTEAFF
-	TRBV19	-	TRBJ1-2	TGTGCCAGTAGTACGCAGGGTGTGTTGGGCTACACCTTC	CASSTQGVLGYTF
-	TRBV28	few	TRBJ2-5	TGTGCCAGCAGTCACCCACCTGGGGTTAGACAGAACCAACGATTTAAAGAGACCCAGTACTTC	CASSHPPGVRQNQRFKETQYF
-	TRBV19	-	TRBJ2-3	TGTGCCAGTAGTATAGATCCGAGTACAGATACGCAGTATTTT	CASSIDPSTDTQYF
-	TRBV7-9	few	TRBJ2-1	TGTGCCAGCAGCGCACGGACCCCGAGCTCCTACAATGAGCAGTTCTTC	CASSARTPSSYNEQFF